The 31 T cell receptor beta chains below come from one sample, sequenced in a study of CD8 T cells in ankylosing spondylitis. Study results and limitations: A TCR beta motif of several highly homologous variants appeared characteristic of ankylosing spondylitis blood.

One entry per CDR3 protein results from TCRdb running MiXCR on the 5' RACE reads. The table has over 450,000 distinct CDR3 sequences, over 9.5% seen once. No antigen is known for these receptors. Specimen: blood, either unsorted or a sorted T cell fraction (not recorded which). These receptor sequences come from a male donor with ankylosing spondylitis.

The V gene is TRBV20-1, the J gene TRBJ2-7; the D is unclear. The CDR3 length is 13 residues. The V gene lost 5 bases and the J gene lost 10 bases, with 21 bases spanning the gap. Germline V lookup: CDR1 DFQATT, CDR2 SNEGSKA (reference sequence). The CDR3 sequence: CSALSTGRISQYF. The CDR3 DNA reads as TGCAGTGCTTTGTCGACTGGGCGCATCTCCCAGTACTTC.

In this sample, this clonotype turned up a few times. CDR3 residues: CASSPSPVKREGPEQYF. The CDR3 DNA reads as TGTGCCAGCAGCCCCTCGCCTGTAAAGCGGGAGGGACCCGAGCAGTACTTC. The V call is TRBV7-9, the J call TRBJ2-7, with 10 bases that match TRBD2. Per the germline V gene, CDR1 is SEHNR and CDR2 is FQNEAQ (reference sequence). V was clipped by 5 bases and J by 6 bases; unmatched bases: 16. The CDR3 spans 17 residues.

This clonotype was seen more than once but under ten times. The chain links TRBV27 to TRBJ1-1, with a weak D call TRBD1 (5 bases). Per germline, CDR1 MNHEY and CDR2 SMNVEV (reference sequence). CDR3 size: 14 residues. V lost 4 bases to trimming and J lost 4 bases, with 13 bases between them. The CDR3 region is CASSWGRESTEAFF. The CDR3, as DNA: TGTGCCAGCAGTTGGGGCAGGGAGTCCACTGAAGCTTTCTTT.

The V call is TRBV29-1, the J call TRBJ2-1; 9 bases align to TRBD1. The junction had 7 bases not matched to a gene; V was cut back by 6 bases and J by 4 bases. The CDR3 spans 14 residues. CDR1 SQVTM and CDR2 ANQGSEA come from the germline V gene. In DNA, the CDR3 is TGCAGCGTACGACCGACAGGGGGGTACAATGAGCAGTTCTTC. This sequence encodes CSVRPTGGYNEQFF.

The V gene is TRBV5-5, the J gene TRBJ1-5; possibly TRBD1 for D (5 bases). Trimming shortened V by 1 base and J by 4 bases, and 12 bases separated the two germline ends. The CDR3 runs 15 residues. Germline CDR1 SGHKS, CDR2 YYEKEE (reference sequence). As DNA, the CDR3 is TGTGCCAGCAGCTTGATGTCAGGGCCAAATCAGCCCCAGCATTTT. It translates to CASSLMSGPNQPQHF.

This clonotype showed up just a few times. The chain recombines TRBV5-1 with TRBJ2-5, with a weak D call TRBD2 (7 bases). The CDR3 has 14 residues. The germline gives CDR1 SGHRS, CDR2 YFSETQ. The V and J ends lost 5 bases and 3 bases respectively, with 14 bases between them. CDR3 sequence reads: CASRRPGGEETQYF. For the CDR3, the DNA is TGCGCCAGCAGACGCCCGGGGGGCGAAGAGACCCAGTACTTC.

In this sample, this clonotype turned up a few times. The CDR3 nucleotides read TGCAGTGCTAGAGCCCTCACTAGCGGCAGACTCAATGAGCAGTTCTTC. Protein sequence: CSARALTSGRLNEQFF. V is TRBV20-1 and J is TRBJ2-1; TRBD2 matches 8 bases. The CDR3 totals 16 residues. The ends lost 1 base at V and 6 bases at J; junction bases unmatched: 11. Germline-derived CDR1 and CDR2 are DFQATT and SNEGSKA (reference sequence).

In the case of this clonotype: A much larger clone lies a single base off, so this may be a read error. The chain recombines TRBV3-1 with TRBJ2-5; 7 nucleotides align to TRBD2. The CDR3 has 16 residues. Germline CDR1 is LGHDT and CDR2 is YNNKEL (reference sequence). CDR3 region: CASSQGGLVGREAQYF. The DNA of the CDR3 is TGTGCCAGCAGCCAAGGTGGACTAGTGGGGCGAGAGGCCCAGTACTTC.

In its sample, this clonotype was seen a few times. J is TRBJ1-6 and V is TRBV19, with D unresolved. Germline CDR1 and CDR2: LNHDA and SQIVND (reference sequence). This CDR3 has 15 residues. Deletions cut 10 bases from V and 7 bases from J, with 20 bases between. CDR3: CATRTPGKANSPLHF. The CDR3 DNA sequence: TGTGCCACCAGAACTCCGGGGAAGGCAAATTCACCCCTCCACTTT.

The rearrangement joins TRBV29-1 to TRBJ1-2, with 12 positions matching TRBD1. V was clipped by 3 bases and J by 7 bases; unmatched bases: 12. CDR3 length: 16 residues. Germline lookup yields CDR1 SQVTM and CDR2 ANQGSEA. The CDR3 sequence is CSVEKGTGGNWGGYTF. The CDR3 DNA reads as TGCAGCGTTGAGAAAGGGACAGGGGGCAATTGGGGTGGCTACACCTTC.

The chain combines TRBV20-1 with TRBJ2-3; D ambiguous. The CDR3 consists of 13 residues. Germline-derived CDR1 and CDR2 are DFQATT and SNEGSKA (reference sequence). The V end was cut by 4 bases, the J end by 1 base, with 9 bases between. The CDR3: CSAMADGTDTQYF. The CDR3 DNA is TGCAGTGCTATGGCTGATGGCACAGATACGCAGTATTTT.

The chain couples TRBV3-1 to TRBJ2-1; D is undetermined. The CDR3 is 16 residues long. Trimming took off 0 bases at V and 8 bases at J, with 17 bases between the two ends. CDR1 is LGHDT, CDR2 YNNKEL, per germline (reference sequence). The CDR3 DNA follows: TGTGCCAGCAGCCAAGATGGTGGCAACCCCTGGTATGAGCAGTTCTTC. Protein sequence: CASSQDGGNPWYEQFF.

This clonotype was seen a single time. This chain links TRBV6-2 or TRBV6-3 with TRBJ2-7; 8 bases match TRBD1. Germline V gene lookup returns CDR1 MNHEY and CDR2 SVGEGT. This CDR3 spans 14 amino acids. With 6 bases clipped from V and 3 bases from J, the junction kept 7 bases outside the gene matches. The CDR3 DNA sequence: TGTGCCAGCAGCTCCGGGACAGGTAACTACGAGCAGTACGTC. Translation: CASSSGTGNYEQYV.

The table lists this clonotype with a few counts. The gene calls are TRBV20-1 and TRBJ1-1; D possibly corresponds to TRBD1 (5 bases). Per germline, CDR1 DFQATT and CDR2 SNEGSKA (reference sequence). This CDR3 region has 12 residues. Trimming cost V 5 bases and J 9 bases, with 16 bases left between them. CDR3 in amino acids: CSAGDAGQQAFF. In nucleotides, the CDR3 is TGCAGTGCTGGGGACGCAGGTCAACAAGCTTTCTTT.

This clonotype came up a few times. The chain combines TRBV6-1 with TRBJ2-7; D perhaps matches TRBD2 (6 bases). This CDR3 contains 14 residues. Between the trimmed V and J ends, which lost 4 bases and 3 bases, there was a span of 13 bases. Germline V gene lookup returns CDR1 MNHNS and CDR2 SASEGT. This chain's CDR3 is CASSARDSHYEQYV. Written as DNA, the CDR3 is TGTGCCAGCAGTGCGCGGGACTCCCACTACGAGCAGTACGTC.

The chain carries TRBV7-2 and TRBJ2-3; D gene unclear. From germline, CDR1 is SGHTA and CDR2 FQGNSA. The germline V and J ends were trimmed by 4 bases and 4 bases, with 18 bases remaining between them. The CDR3 is 16 residues long. Written as DNA, the CDR3 is TGTGCCAGCAGCTCTCACAGCGCGAGACTTGCAGATACGCAGTATTTT. Protein product: CASSSHSARLADTQYF.

Only a few counts were recorded for this clonotype. The chain uses TRBV12-5 and TRBJ2-5; 8 bases are shared with TRBD1. V lost 0 bases and J lost 3; bases outside the gene matches: 6. Germline values: CDR1 LGHNT, CDR2 FRNRAP. This CDR3 is built from 16 residues. The CDR3 region has the DNA TGTGCTAGTGGTTTGGTTGGGGCAGGGGGCGAAGAGACCCAGTACTTC. It is translated as CASGLVGAGGEETQYF.

This clonotype was seen more than once but under ten times. V and J are TRBV12-3 or TRBV12-4 and TRBJ2-1; possibly TRBD1 or TRBD2 for D (5 bases each). This CDR3 comprises 14 residues. Trimming removed 5 bases from V and 0 bases from J, with 8 bases in between. The CDR3 DNA reads TGTGCCAGCAGTGAGGGACCCTCCTACAATGAGCAGTTCTTC. This codes for CASSEGPSYNEQFF.

The chain combines TRBV19 with TRBJ1-4; D possibly corresponds to TRBD1 (6 bases). The CDR3 spans 16 residues. V lost 7 bases and J 4 bases, leaving 19 bases between the germline ends. Looked up from germline, CDR1 is LNHDA and CDR2 is SQIVND (reference sequence). As DNA, the CDR3 is TGTGCCAGTACCCTTGACGGACAGTACGGTAATGAAAAACTGTTTTTT. Protein sequence: CASTLDGQYGNEKLFF.

The J gene is TRBJ2-7, the V gene TRBV12-3 or TRBV12-4; possibly TRBD1 or TRBD2 for D (5 bases each). V was shortened by 6 bases and J by 2 bases, with 11 bases between the two germline ends. The CDR3 totals 13 residues. CDR3 DNA sequence: TGTGCCAGCAGCCGGGACGCCACCTACGAGCAGTACGTC. Amino acids: CASSRDATYEQYV.

This clonotype was seen repeatedly, ten times or more. The chain employs TRBV11-2 and TRBJ2-5, with 7 bases that match TRBD2. This CDR3 comprises 16 residues. Unmatched junction bases numbered 5, after V lost 1 base and J lost 0 bases. Germline lookup yields CDR1 SGHAT and CDR2 FQNNGV. Here the CDR3 DNA reads TGTGCCAGCAGCTTAGGGCTAGCGGAATACCAAGAGACCCAGTACTTC. Protein: CASSLGLAEYQETQYF.

The chain links TRBV29-1 to TRBJ2-1; D possibly corresponds to TRBD2 (5 bases). There are 13 residues in the CDR3. Trimming took 4 bases from V and 15 from J, leaving 22 bases between them. From germline, CDR1 is SQVTM and CDR2 ANQGSEA. As DNA, the CDR3 is TGCAGCGTTGGAGGGAATCCTGACCAACGGCGGTTCTTC. Residues: CSVGGNPDQRRFF.

This clonotype showed up just a few times. The V gene is TRBV6-2 or TRBV6-3, the J gene TRBJ2-1; weak D call: TRBD1 (8 bases). The CDR3 loop spans 14 amino acids. V lost 5 bases and J 8 bases, leaving 16 bases between the germline ends. Germline V lookup: CDR1 MNHEY, CDR2 SVGEGT. The CDR3 region is CASSLQGGRDEQFF. The CDR3, as DNA: TGTGCCAGCAGTCTACAGGGGGGGAGGGATGAGCAGTTCTTC.

This chain links TRBV5-1 with TRBJ2-3, with 9 bases lining up with TRBD2. Per germline, CDR1 SGHRS and CDR2 YFSETQ. With V trimmed by 5 bases and J by 6 bases, 7 bases remained unmatched. This CDR3 spans 14 amino acids. The CDR3 DNA follows: TGCGCCAGCAGATCTGGACTAGCGAGTGATACGCAGTATTTT. Residues: CASRSGLASDTQYF.

This clonotype was counted between two and nine times. This sequence joins TRBV11-3 and TRBJ2-1, with 9 bases lining up with TRBD1. Germline CDR1 SGHNT, CDR2 YENEEA. The CDR3 loop spans 17 amino acids. The V gene end was trimmed by 5 bases and the J gene end by 3 bases; junction bases not matched to a gene: 11. The DNA for the CDR3 is TGTGCCAGCAGCCCCCGGACAGGGGACCTACTCTACAATGAGCAGTTCTTC. Translation gives CASSPRTGDLLYNEQFF.

This clonotype came up many times. The J gene is TRBJ1-1, the V gene TRBV20-1; no clear D. In germline, CDR1 is DFQATT, CDR2 SNEGSKA (reference sequence). The length of the CDR3 is 13 residues. V dropped 1 base and J dropped 0 bases, with 6 bases sitting between them. The CDR3 nucleotides are TGCAGTGCTAGAGTGTCGATGAACACTGAAGCTTTCTTT. It yields the protein CSARVSMNTEAFF.

This CDR3 is CATGKYNNEQFF. CDR3 DNA: TGCGCGACGGGAAAATATAACAATGAGCAGTTCTTC. V and J are TRBV10-2 and TRBJ2-1, with TRBD2 as a possible D gene (5 bases). The CDR3 contains 12 residues. Germline values: CDR1 WSHSY, CDR2 SAAADI.

This clonotype was observed a few times. The chain links TRBV2 to TRBJ1-6; no clear D. Trimming removed 5 bases at V and 7 bases at J, with 15 bases between. CDR3 length equals 15 residues. Germline assignment: CDR1 SNHLY and CDR2 FYNNEI. CDR3 DNA sequence: TGTGCCAGCAGTTACGCCGCCAAAACGAATTCACCCCTCCACTTT. Translating gives CASSYAAKTNSPLHF. The entire variable domain, with the rest obtained from reference TRBV2 and TRBJ1-6, is as follows: EPEVTQTPSHQVTQMGQEVILRCVPISNHLYFYWYRQILGQKVEFLVSFYNNEISEKSEIFDDQFSVERPDGSNFTLKIRSTKLEDSAMYFCASSYAAKTNSPLHFGNGTRLTVT.

The table lists this clonotype with a few counts. V usage is TRBV5-1 and J usage is TRBJ2-3; no definite D call. This CDR3 contains 15 residues. V was cut by 3 bases and J by 0 bases, with 11 bases left in between. CDR1 and CDR2 from the germline V gene are SGHRS and YFSETQ. As DNA, the CDR3 is TGCGCCAGCAGCTCAACATCAACTAGCACAGATACGCAGTATTTT. Translated: CASSSTSTSTDTQYF.

This clonotype was counted between two and nine times. This chain joins TRBV20-1 and TRBJ1-1; 7 bases agree with TRBD1. V lost 2 bases and J lost 4; bases outside the gene matches: 7. The CDR3 has 14 residues. The germline V gene encodes CDR1 DFQATT and CDR2 SNEGSKA (reference sequence). CDR3 DNA: TGCAGTGCTAGACGAGACAGGGCCGGCACTGAAGCTTTCTTT. This translates into CSARRDRAGTEAFF.

This clonotype was detected many times. The genes are TRBV7-9 and TRBJ2-3, with TRBD1 matching 9 bases. V lost 5 bases, J lost 1 base, and 4 bases stayed unmatched. Germline V gene sequence: CDR1 SEHNR, CDR2 FQNEAQ (reference sequence). CDR3 size: 15 residues. CDR3 DNA: TGTGCCAGCAGCCCCCGGGACAGGGGCACAGATACGCAGTATTTT. Protein product: CASSPRDRGTDTQYF. Drawing the rest from reference TRBV7-9 and TRBJ2-3, the complete variable domain is DTGVSQNPRHKITKRGQNVTFRCDPISEHNRLYWYRQTLGQGPEFLTYFQNEAQLEKSRLLSDRFSAERPKGSFSTLEIQRTEQGDSAMYLCASSPRDRGTDTQYFGPGTRLTVL.